This is a list of T cell receptor beta chains from one sample in a study of vaccination and CD4 T cells after COVID-19. Their target antigens are unknown. Via MiXCR, TCRdb re-called the PCR reads, giving one row per CDR3 protein. Seen here are approximately 8,200 distinct CDR3 sequences, approximately 50% observed once, and the top ten hold 25%. Sequencing was carried out using CD4+ T cells from blood, cultured in vitro. The receptors were gathered from a human donor who had recovered from COVID-19. The CDR3 runs from the conserved cysteine through the conserved F or W. D genes are given only for firm matches.

v_gene | d_gene | len | CDR3aa
TRBV15 | TRBD2 | 15 | CATSATSGTPLEQFF
TRBV15 | NA | 12 | CATSRMNTEAFF
TRBV6-1 | NA | 15 | CASGGTGKGNQPQHF
TRBV24-1 | TRBD2 | 14 | CATSDYGGVETQYF
TRBV20-1 | TRBD1 | 15 | CSASPGTGATYEQYF
TRBV20-1 | NA | 12 | CSAPPRNTEAFF
TRBV20-1 | TRBD2 | 14 | CSARPARGVNEQFF
TRBV20-1 | NA | 15 | CSARDIPLSRGTQYF
TRBV7-2 | TRBD1 | 13 | CASSQDRGGGYTF
TRBV20-1 | TRBD2 | 14 | CSAQLAGGSETQYF
TRBV6-4 | TRBD2 | 13 | CASTPGLAYEQYF
TRBV2 | NA | 10 | CASSRGEQFF
TRBV6-5 | NA | 14 | CASSYSSVGETQYF
TRBV20-1 | NA | 13 | CSAKGGRGYGYTF
TRBV20-1 | NA | 14 | CSARVGRANSPLHF
TRBV2 | NA | 14 | CASSPGPTGQPQHF
TRBV7-2 | NA | 13 | CASSSPPGSAQHF
TRBV7-2 | NA | 14 | CASSPPASSGEQYF
TRBV20-1 | NA | 14 | CSGHEPGTNYGYTF
TRBV6-1 | NA | 13 | CASRDPGGETQYF
TRBV27 | NA | 14 | CASTKGGRGTEAFF
TRBV28 | NA | 11 | CASSFRSAQHF
TRBV6-2/TRBV6-3 | NA | 15 | CASSYGGRDDSPLHF
TRBV20-1 | NA | 11 | CSARLSYGYTF
TRBV7-2 | TRBD2 | 14 | CASSPGLGLETQYF
TRBV10-3 | TRBD1 | 14 | CAISLGQTQETQYF
TRBV7-3 | TRBD1 | 15 | CASSRTGGRSGTQYF
TRBV20-1 | NA | 13 | CSARDLGANVLTF
TRBV20-1 | NA | 10 | CSAGGQPQHF
TRBV28 | NA | 13 | CASSLFRGSPLHF
TRBV7-6 | NA | 15 | CASSLIGQLNYEQYF
TRBV20-1 | NA | 13 | CSAAIKAGYEQYF